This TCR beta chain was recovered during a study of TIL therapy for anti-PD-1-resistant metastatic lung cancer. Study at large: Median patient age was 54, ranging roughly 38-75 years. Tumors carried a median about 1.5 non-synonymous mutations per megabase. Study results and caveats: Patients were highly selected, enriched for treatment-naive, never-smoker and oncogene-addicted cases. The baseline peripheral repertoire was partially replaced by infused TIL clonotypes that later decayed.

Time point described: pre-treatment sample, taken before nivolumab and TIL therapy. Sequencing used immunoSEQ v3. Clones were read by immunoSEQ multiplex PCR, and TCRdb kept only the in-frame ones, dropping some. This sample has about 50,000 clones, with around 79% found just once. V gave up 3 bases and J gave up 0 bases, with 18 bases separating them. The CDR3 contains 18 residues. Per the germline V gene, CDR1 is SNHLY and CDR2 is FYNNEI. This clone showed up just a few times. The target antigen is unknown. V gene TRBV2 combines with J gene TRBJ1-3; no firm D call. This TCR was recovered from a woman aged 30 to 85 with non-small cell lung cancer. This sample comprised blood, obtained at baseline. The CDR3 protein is CASSDGKWRQSSGNTIYF. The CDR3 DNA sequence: TGTGCCAGCAGTGATGGGAAATGGCGTCAAAGCTCTGGAAACACCATATATTTT.